This TCR beta chain was captured in a study of shared clonotypes between healthy human individuals. Study observations and caveats: Sampling covered nothing but blood. Tissue TCR repertoires likely differ from those found in blood. Estimated richness was generally greater in naive than memory subsets.

Free of recent acute infections or vaccinations, the donors were healthy HIV-negative adults. Per germline, CDR1 SEHNR and CDR2 FQNEAQ (reference sequence). Losses at the gene ends were 5 bases for V and 4 bases for J; bases not matched to a gene: 13. This CDR3 comprises 17 residues. Using immunoSEQ multiplex PCR, the repertoire was profiled, and TCRdb retains in-frame clones only, with some absent. The repertoire has over a million clones, about 76% of them found once; the top ten carry 1.4% to 1.5%. As regards this clone: What it recognizes is unknown. With a far larger clone one base away, a read error is the likely cause. The identical CDR3 is also encoded by other nucleotide sequences in the sample.

The receptor was derived from a young man in good health. Sequences were obtained from memory CD4+ T cells sorted from blood. Subset here: CD45RA-negative fraction. The rearrangement links TRBV7-9 to TRBJ1-3; 8 bases are a match to TRBD1. CDR3 DNA: TGTGCCAGCAGCCCAACGACAGGGGCCACGGGGGGAAACACCATATATTTT. It yields the protein CASSPTTGATGGNTIYF.